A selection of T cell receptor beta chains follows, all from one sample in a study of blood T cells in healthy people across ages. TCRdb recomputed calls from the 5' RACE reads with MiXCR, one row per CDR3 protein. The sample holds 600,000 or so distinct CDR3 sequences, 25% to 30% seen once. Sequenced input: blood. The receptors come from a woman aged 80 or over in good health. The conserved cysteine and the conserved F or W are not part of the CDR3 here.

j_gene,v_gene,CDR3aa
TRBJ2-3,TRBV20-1,SASGTGVADTQY
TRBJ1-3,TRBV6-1,ASRQPGQGPSSGNTIY
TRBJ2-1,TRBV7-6,ASSSGLAAYNEQF
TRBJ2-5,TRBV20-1,SARAELTRSLGETQY
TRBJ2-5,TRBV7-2,ASSLEASYETQY
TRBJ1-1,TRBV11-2,ASSLDGGLSHTEAF
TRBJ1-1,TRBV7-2,ASSLASGGSEAF
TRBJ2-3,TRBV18,ASRTSGSTDTQY
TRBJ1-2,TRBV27,ASRAGAGLGGYT
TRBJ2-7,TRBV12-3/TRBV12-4,ASSLRQAGYEQY
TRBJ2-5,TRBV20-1,SAGDSGGETQY
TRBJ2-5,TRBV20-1,SARDLGRRTQY
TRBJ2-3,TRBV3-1,ASSQGGTDTQY
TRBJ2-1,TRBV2,VSSEEDNTYNEQF
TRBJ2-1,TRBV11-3,ASSPPGQGYEQF
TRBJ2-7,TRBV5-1,ASSLGPGGPDEQY
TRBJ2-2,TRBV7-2,ASSQPRQGAGELF
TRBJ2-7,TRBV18,ASSPQPGRAYEQY
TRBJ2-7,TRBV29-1,SVGRTQSSYEQY
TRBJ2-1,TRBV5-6,ASSLPSGANEQF
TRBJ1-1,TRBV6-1,ASSGNMVSGEAF
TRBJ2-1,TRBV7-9,ASSLSAGSHEQF
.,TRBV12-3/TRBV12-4,ASSIQETQF
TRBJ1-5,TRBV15,ATSRGGWDQPQH
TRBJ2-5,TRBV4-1,ASSRGRGWETQY
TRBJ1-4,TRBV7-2,ASSSGGVAEKLF
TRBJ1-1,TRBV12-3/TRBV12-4,ASSHGGTLNSEAF
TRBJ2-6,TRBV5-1,ASTRDGNSGANVLT
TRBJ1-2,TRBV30,AWSDDGRYGYT
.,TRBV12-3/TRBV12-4,ASSQDGTIQETQY
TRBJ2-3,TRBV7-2,ASSPRLAGVADTQY
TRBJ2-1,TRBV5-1,ASSLEGQGSYNEQF
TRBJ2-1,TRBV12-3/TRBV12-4,ASSPVAGTRNEQF
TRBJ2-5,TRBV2,ASRAAGLAGSRETQY
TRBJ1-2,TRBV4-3,ASSQDALGGYT
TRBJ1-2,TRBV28,ASSSSGTALFSYGYT
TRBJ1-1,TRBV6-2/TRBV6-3,ASRVDRGVGTEAF
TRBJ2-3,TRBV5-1,ASSPGLATSTDTQY
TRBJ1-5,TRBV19,ASSWQSNQPQH
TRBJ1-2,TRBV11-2,ASSLLSDYGYT
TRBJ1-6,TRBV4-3,ASSQASYSPLH
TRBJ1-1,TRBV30,AWSAGIPRGTEAF
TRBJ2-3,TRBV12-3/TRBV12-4,ASSLYGSGAQY
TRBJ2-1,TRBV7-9,ASSWSDSNEQF
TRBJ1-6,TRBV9,ASSVEDRANSPLH
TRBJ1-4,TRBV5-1,ASSSGGRDNEKLF
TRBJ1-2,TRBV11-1,ASSLRTGGYPNYGYT
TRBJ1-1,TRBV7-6,ASSLNGENTEAF
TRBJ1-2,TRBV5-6,ASSLALRDNYGYT